This TCR beta chain was sequenced for a study of shared clonotypes between healthy human individuals. Overall study: A couple of female and a few male donors aged 18 to 49 were enrolled.

J lost 5 bases, V lost 10 bases, and 10 bases had no gene match. Per germline, CDR1 MNHNS and CDR2 SASEGT. The CDR3 extends over 13 amino acids. As to this clone: Its antigen is not known.

TCRdb's table, derived via immunoSEQ multiplex PCR, lists solely in-frame clones and lacks some. The data show roughly 86,000 clones, with 68% seen just once and about 50% held by the top ten. Study-wide results and limits: With several donors compared, approximately 5.5% of naive CD4 clonotypes were shared. Generally, naive subsets came out with larger estimated richness than memory subsets.

The origin of this receptor is a man aged 25-45 years in good health. The V and J genes are TRBV6-1 and TRBJ2-5; 7 nucleotides agree with TRBD1. Sequenced sample: memory CD8+ T cells sorted from blood. Subset denoted: CD45RO+ cells pooled with CCR7-negative TemRA cells. DNA for the CDR3: TGTGCCACGACAGGGATTTTAGAGGAGACCCAGTACTTC. It specifies CATTGILEETQYF.